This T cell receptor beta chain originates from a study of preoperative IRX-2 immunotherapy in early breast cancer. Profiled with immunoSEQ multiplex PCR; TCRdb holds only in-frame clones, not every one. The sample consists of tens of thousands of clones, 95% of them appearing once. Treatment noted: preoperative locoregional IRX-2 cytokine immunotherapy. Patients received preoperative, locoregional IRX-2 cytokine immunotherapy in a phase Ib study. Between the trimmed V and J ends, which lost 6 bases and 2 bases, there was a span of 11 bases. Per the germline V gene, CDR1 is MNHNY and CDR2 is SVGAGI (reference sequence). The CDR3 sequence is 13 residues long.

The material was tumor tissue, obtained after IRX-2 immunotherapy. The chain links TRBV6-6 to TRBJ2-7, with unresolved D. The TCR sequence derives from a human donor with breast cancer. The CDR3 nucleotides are TGTGCCAGCAGCTTCGACTTCACCTACGAGCAGTACTTC. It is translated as CASSFDFTYEQYF.